This T cell receptor beta chain was sequenced in a study of technical replicates of blood from a few donors. Assay: immunoSEQ multiplex PCR; the TCRdb copy retains only in-frame clones and omits some. Among tens of thousands of clones listed, approximately 91% were seen once. The junction had 1 base not matched to a gene; V was cut back by 5 bases and J by 1 base. The CDR3 runs 13 residues. Material for sequencing was T cells isolated from PBMCs. This clonotype was sampled from a human donor in good health. The chain joins TRBV6-7 to TRBJ1-1; the match to TRBD1 covers 7 bases. TRBV6-7 is an ORF, and what it does is uncertain. The CDR3 region has the DNA TGTGCCAGCAGTGGGGACAGGAACACTGAAGCTTTCTTT. Its translation: CASSGDRNTEAFF.